This TCR beta chain was retrieved from a study of Ad26.COV2.S vaccination and SARS-CoV-2 variants. About the research overall: Donor joined the COV1001 Ad26.COV2.S trial arm. General study results and limits: Individuals receiving vaccine had higher spike-specific TCR breadth than placebo recipients did.

About this clone itself: What it binds is unknown.

Treatment indicated: some 20 received Ad26.COV2.S at low or high dose, single or two shots; several received placebo; per-sample allocation not given. The samples date from day 63 after the first vaccine or placebo injection. Sequencing used immunoSEQ multiplex PCR; TCRdb keeps in-frame clones, though not all of them. In the table there are roughly 380,000 clones, about 85% of which are singletons. Germline-derived CDR1 and CDR2 are SGHDT and YYEEEE. The ends were cut back, 5 bases at V and 1 base at J, with 9 bases in the middle. This CDR3 region has 13 residues. The sequencing here drew on peripheral blood, taken in a trial of Ad26.COV2.S vaccine versus placebo. V and J are TRBV5-6 and TRBJ1-2; D remains unclear. The receptor was isolated from a person aged 18-60 years who received the Ad26.COV2.S COVID-19 vaccine or a placebo. The CDR3 DNA is TGTGCCAGCAGGCTTGCGGTTAACTATGGCTACACCTTC. Translated, it gives CASRLAVNYGYTF.